The 17 T cell receptor beta chains given below trace back to one sample, sequenced in a study of tumor and adjacent non-tumor tissue in lung cancer. No cell sorting was done before RNA was extracted from the tissue. More than 3 cm separated this lung sample from the edge of the tumor. A modified ARM-PCR protocol with three rounds of nested PCR amplified TCRbeta. TCRdb processed the multiplex PCR reads anew with MiXCR; each CDR3 protein has one entry. The sample lists roughly 90,000 distinct CDR3 sequences; roughly 77% were seen once. The sample taken for sequencing was distant non-tumor lung tissue. These receptors were collected from a woman aged 50 to 60 with non-small cell lung cancer.

The rearrangement joins TRBV11-2 to TRBJ1-2; 9 bases align to TRBD1. Germline V gene data show CDR1 as SGHAT and CDR2 as FQNNGV. The CDR3 has 16 amino acids. CDR3 in DNA: TGTGTTAACAGCTTAGAAACAGGGGGCCGAGGATATAGCTACACCTTC. Residues: CVNSLETGGRGYSYTF.

V gene TRBV6-5 combines with J gene TRBJ2-1; weak D call: TRBD2 (5 bases). Per the germline V gene, CDR1 is MNHEY and CDR2 is SVGAGI. The V gene lost 4 bases and the J gene lost 8 bases, with 15 bases spanning the gap. The CDR3 length is 14 residues. For the CDR3, the DNA is TGTGCCAGCAGTTTGGGGAGCTCGGGCGATGAGCAGTTCTTC. Its protein product is CASSLGSSGDEQFF.

The count of this clonotype is one. A much larger clonotype is one base distant, so this may be a read error. This rearrangement joins TRBV29-1 to TRBJ2-3; 7 nucleotides match TRBD1. The CDR3 consists of 14 residues. Germline-derived CDR1 and CDR2 are SQVTM and ANQGSEA. This CDR3 reads CSIDGTDFTDTHYF. The CDR3 DNA sequence: TGCAGCATTGATGGGACAGATTTCACAGATACGCACTATTTT.

This clonotype occurred a few times. Mismatch with germline at one junction end may stem from a read error. This chain links TRBV5-1 with TRBJ2-7, with TRBD1 matching 7 bases. Germline values: CDR1 SGHRS, CDR2 YFSETQ. This CDR3 is built from 14 residues. The CDR3 DNA follows: TGCGCCAGCAGCCCCGGACAGGTCTCCTGCGAGCAGTACTTC. This encodes CASSPGQVSCEQYF.

As for this clonotype: It is likely a read error, because the conserved phenylalanine at the end of the CDR3 is missing. Because the CDR3's place on the DNA is in doubt, the DNA is left out and the CDR3 is given as listed by TCRdb. The gene calls are TRBV11-3 and TRBJ2-1; the DNA was not used to check the table's D call, TRBD2. The CDR3 numbers 16 amino acids, ends counted. Germline CDR1 SGHNT, CDR2 YENEEA. CDR3 region: CASSGTSGSMYNEQLI.

As regards this clonotype: A junction end diverges from the germline sequence, so it may reflect a read error. V usage is TRBV4-1 and J usage is TRBJ2-2, with TRBD2 matching over 9 bases. This CDR3 region has 15 residues. Germline V CDR1 and CDR2: MGHRA, YSYEKL. The CDR3 DNA reads as TGCGCCCGCAGCCAACTAGCGGGCCTCACCGGGGAGCTATTTTTT. It translates to CARSQLAGLTGELFF.

A remark on this clonotype: One end of the junction does not line up with germline, which may come from a read error. This chain connects TRBV6-2 or TRBV6-3 to TRBJ2-7; no firm D call. This CDR3 is 13 amino acids long. Germline V gene sequence: CDR1 MNHEY, CDR2 SVGEGT. The CDR3 protein is CASTFGSYYEQCF. DNA for the CDR3: TGTGCCAGTACCTTTGGGTCTTACTACGAGCAGTGCTTC.

Turning to this clonotype: A much larger clone sits a single nucleotide away, making a read error possible. The chain combines TRBV7-9 with TRBJ1-2; D is undetermined. This CDR3 contains 13 residues. Per germline, CDR1 SEHNR and CDR2 FQNEAQ (reference sequence). CDR3 sequence reads: CASSLDPAPGYIF. Written as DNA, the CDR3 is TGTGCCAGCAGCTTAGACCCGGCGCCGGGCTACATCTTC.

V usage is TRBV7-9 and J usage is TRBJ1-2; D gene uncertain. The CDR3 runs 13 residues. Germline loops: CDR1 SEHNR, CDR2 FQNEAQ (reference sequence). Trimming removed 6 bases at V and 8 bases at J, with 16 bases between. DNA of the CDR3: TGTGCCAGCAGTTTCACACATACGGGCGGCTACACCTTC. It yields the protein CASSFTHTGGYTF.

The chain employs TRBV6-1 and TRBJ2-3, with a weak D call TRBD2 (6 bases). V lost 5 bases, J lost 8 bases, and 20 bases lay in between. Germline assignment: CDR1 MNHNS and CDR2 SASEGT. This CDR3 is built from 15 residues. The CDR3 bases are TGTGCCAGCAGTTTACCGACTAGAGGGAGTGTTACGCAGTATTTT. It encodes CASSLPTRGSVTQYF.

Turning to this clonotype: It is likely a read error, because the conserved phenylalanine at the end of the CDR3 is missing. The DNA is omitted, as the CDR3 cannot be located on it reliably, and the CDR3 follows TCRdb's listing. V is TRBV11-2 and J is TRBJ2-1; TRBD2 was called by the table and not checked on the DNA. The CDR3 has 15 residues if both end residues are counted. Germline-derived CDR1 and CDR2 are SGHAT and FQNNGV. CDR3 loop: CASSLEAIGRAEQFS.

As to this clonotype: A read error may produce the germline difference seen at one junction end. The V call is TRBV10-3, the J call TRBJ2-7; weak D call: TRBD2 (7 bases). This CDR3 is 13 amino acids long. In germline, CDR1 is ENHRY, CDR2 SYGVKD. CDR3 residues: CAINEGGNYEQYF. In nucleotides, the CDR3 is TGTGCCATCAATGAGGGGGGGAACTATGAGCAGTACTTC.

In regard to this clonotype: One end of the junction varies from germline; a read error may be responsible. V and J are TRBV5-5 and TRBJ2-3; a possible D gene is TRBD1 (6 bases). Germline assignment: CDR1 SGHKS and CDR2 YYEKEE (reference sequence). The CDR3 covers 15 residues. CDR3 coding DNA: TGTGCCAGCACCTCCGGACAGAGTAGCACATATACGCAGTATTTT. It encodes CASTSGQSSTYTQYF.

J is TRBJ2-7 and V is TRBV11-2; D assignment may be TRBD1 or TRBD2 (5 bases each). V lost 5 bases and J 5 bases, leaving 13 bases between the germline ends. From germline, CDR1 is SGHAT and CDR2 FQNNGV. The CDR3 sequence is 13 residues long. CDR3: CASSQGGLHEQYF. The CDR3 DNA follows: TGTGCCAGCAGCCAGGGCGGGCTCCACGAGCAGTACTTC.

With respect to this clonotype: A read error is likely, as this CDR3 ends without the conserved phenylalanine or tryptophan. No DNA is shown, since the ends of the CDR3 on it are uncertain; the CDR3 is the one TCRdb lists. The chain joins TRBV6-9 to TRBJ2-7. Counting both end residues, the CDR3 totals 9 amino acids. Germline-derived CDR1 and CDR2 are MNHGY and SVAAGI. CDR3: CASRYEQYS.

Of note for this clonotype: One junction end disagrees with the germline gene, perhaps due to a read error. CDR3 region: CPSSPGGPGGNTEAFF. Written as DNA, the CDR3 is TGTCCCAGCAGTCCCGGGGGCCCAGGAGGTAACACTGAAGCTTTCTTT. The chain employs TRBV12-3 or TRBV12-4 and TRBJ1-1; weak D call: TRBD1 (6 bases). This CDR3 spans 16 amino acids.

On this clonotype itself: The germline gene is not matched at one end of the junction; a read error may be the cause. In DNA, the CDR3 is TGCGGTGCTAGAGAGGCACAGGCCCTGACTCGGCAGTTCTTC. Its translation: CGAREAQALTRQFF. V and J are TRBV20-1 and TRBJ2-1; D perhaps matches TRBD1 (5 bases). From germline, CDR1 is DFQATT and CDR2 SNEGSKA (reference sequence). The length of the CDR3 is 14 residues.